This T cell receptor beta chain stems from a study of blood T cells in healthy people across ages. With a J-beta primer mix and a sample-barcoded 5' primer, a second PCR ran 7 to 11 cycles. TCRdb re-analysed the 5' RACE reads in MiXCR, keeping a single row per CDR3 protein. The table lists about 780,000 distinct CDR3 sequences, roughly 46% of them singletons. About this clonotype itself: Its antigen is undetermined.

V was cut by 2 bases and J by 12 bases, with 21 bases left in between. Germline CDR1 reads SGHRS; CDR2 reads YFSETQ. The CDR3 spans 15 residues. Study findings and constraints: It was the long-lived donors that had more naive CD4+ cells and higher diversity than aged donors.

The specimen was blood. This TCR was recovered from an elderly man in good health. The V gene is TRBV5-1, the J gene TRBJ2-1; D not certain. The CDR3 nucleotides are TGCGCCAGCAGCTTTGAACGGAACCGCCGGCAGGCGCAGTTCTTC. It translates to CASSFERNRRQAQFF.